These 24 T cell receptor beta chains came from one sample sequenced in a study of shared clonotypes between healthy human individuals. Generated by immunoSEQ multiplex PCR, the TCRdb table keeps only in-frame clones and is missing some. Seen here are hundreds of thousands of clones, around 72% observed once, and the top ten hold approximately 1.6%. The sequenced sample consisted of memory CD4+ T cells sorted from blood. Subset denoted: CD45RA-negative fraction. Receptors were obtained from a woman younger than 45 in good health.

V is TRBV4-1 and J is TRBJ1-5, with 8 bases aligning to TRBD1. Unmatched junction bases numbered 16, after V lost 4 bases and J lost 8 bases. Germline CDR1 and CDR2: MGHRA and YSYEKL. This CDR3 is 17 amino acids long. The CDR3 sequence: CASSRYLTGVDVEPQHF. The DNA of the CDR3 is TGCGCCAGCAGCCGATACCTGACAGGGGTTGATGTGGAGCCCCAGCATTTT.

This clone was seen only a few times. The V gene is TRBV11-2, the J gene TRBJ2-7; D unclear. This CDR3 is built from 15 residues. Trimming took off 1 base at V and 3 bases at J, with 13 bases between the two ends. The germline gives CDR1 SGHAT, CDR2 FQNNGV. Here the CDR3 reads CASSLGGGFLYEQYF. CDR3 DNA sequence: TGTGCCAGCAGCTTAGGAGGTGGGTTTCTCTACGAGCAGTACTTC.

A word on this clone: This CDR3 is also generated by other DNA sequences in the sample. The chain employs TRBV5-1 and TRBJ2-1; D is perhaps TRBD1 (5 bases). This CDR3 region has 14 residues. Trimming removed 4 bases at V and 0 bases at J, with 8 bases between. Per the germline V gene, CDR1 is SGHRS and CDR2 is YFSETQ. The CDR3 DNA sequence: TGCGCCAGCAGCAGAGACAGCTCCTACAATGAGCAGTTCTTC. The encoded protein is CASSRDSSYNEQFF.

The genes are TRBV2 and TRBJ2-3, with a weak D call TRBD2 (6 bases). Looked up from germline, CDR1 is SNHLY and CDR2 is FYNNEI. Trimming cost V 8 bases and J 8 bases, with 14 bases left between them. The CDR3 totals 12 residues. The CDR3 nucleotides are TGTGCCAGCTCCGGGGGTTGGGGTACGCAGTATTTT. Translated, it gives CASSGGWGTQYF.

This clone occurred once. The rearrangement links TRBV15 to TRBJ1-5; D is uncertain. V was pared by 0 bases and J by 6 bases, with 6 bases between. From germline, CDR1 is LNHNV and CDR2 YYDKDF (reference sequence). The CDR3 sequence is 13 residues long. In nucleotides, the CDR3 is TGTGCCACCAGCAGAGAAGGAGGTCAGCCCCAGCATTTT. As protein: CATSREGGQPQHF.

The chain is built from TRBV5-5 and TRBJ1-1; no definite D call. V was cut by 0 bases and J by 4 bases, with 13 bases left in between. The CDR3 covers 15 residues. Germline V gives CDR1 SGHKS, CDR2 YYEKEE (reference sequence). CDR3 in DNA: TGTGCCAGCAGCTTGGGGCCGGGTCCGGGCACTGAAGCTTTCTTT. As protein: CASSLGPGPGTEAFF.

The chain has TRBV28 and TRBJ2-7; 9 positions agree with TRBD2. V lost 6 bases to trimming and J lost 5 bases; unmatched junction nucleotides: 8. Per the germline V gene, CDR1 is MDHEN and CDR2 is SYDVKM. The CDR3 covers 14 residues. CDR3 protein: CASRYVSGGDEQYF. In nucleotides, the CDR3 is TGTGCCAGCAGATACGTTAGCGGGGGAGACGAGCAGTACTTC.

This clone was seen a handful of times. The rearrangement joins TRBV7-9 to TRBJ1-2, with a weak D call TRBD1 (5 bases). This CDR3 has 14 amino acids. Trimming stripped 0 bases from V and 3 bases from J, with 8 bases between. The germline V gene has CDR1 SEHNR and CDR2 FQNEAQ (reference sequence). The CDR3 DNA reads TGTGCCAGCAGCTTAGCAGGGGACTACTATGGCTACACCTTC. Translating gives CASSLAGDYYGYTF. The full variable domain, rest sourced from reference TRBV7-9 and TRBJ1-2, is DTGVSQNPRHKITKRGQNVTFRCDPISEHNRLYWYRQTLGQGPEFLTYFQNEAQLEKSRLLSDRFSAERPKGSFSTLEIQRTEQGDSAMYLCASSLAGDYYGYTFGSGTRLTVV.

The rearrangement links TRBV13 to TRBJ1-2; unclear D gene. The ends were cut back, 0 bases at V and 4 bases at J, with 9 bases in the middle. This CDR3 contains 14 residues. In germline, CDR1 is PRHDT, CDR2 FYEKMQ (reference sequence). The CDR3 reads CASSLGGNGYGYTF. CDR3 DNA: TGTGCCAGCAGCTTAGGGGGGAATGGCTATGGCTACACCTTC.

The chain combines TRBV7-2 with TRBJ2-2; TRBD2 might be the D (7 bases). Germline CDR1 SGHTA, CDR2 FQGNSA. V was shortened by 5 bases and J by 5 bases, with 15 bases between the two germline ends. The CDR3 loop spans 15 amino acids. CDR3 nucleotide sequence: TGTGCCAGCAGCCCCCAGAGGGGGGGAACCGGGGAGCTGTTTTTT. Protein product: CASSPQRGGTGELFF.

In DNA, the CDR3 is TGTGCCAGCAGCTTGATCGGGGCCAGCTCCTACGAGCAGTACTTC. This codes for CASSLIGASSYEQYF. The V and J genes are TRBV5-6 and TRBJ2-7, with D perhaps TRBD1 or TRBD2 (5 bases each). The germline gives CDR1 SGHDT, CDR2 YYEEEE. This CDR3 is built from 15 residues. V lost 1 base to trimming and J lost 0 bases, with 11 bases between them.

The gene calls are TRBV6-5 and TRBJ1-3; D might be TRBD1 (6 bases). V lost 4 bases and J 2 bases, leaving 9 bases between the germline ends. The CDR3 totals 14 residues. Germline V CDR1 and CDR2: MNHEY, SVGAGI. CDR3 in amino acids: CASSSWTAGNTIYF. For the CDR3, the DNA is TGTGCCAGCAGTTCCTGGACAGCTGGAAACACCATATATTTT.

The gene calls are TRBV6-5 and TRBJ2-2; D gene unclear. V was trimmed by 7 bases and J by 3 bases, leaving 9 bases between them. The germline gives CDR1 MNHEY, CDR2 SVGAGI. This CDR3 spans 13 amino acids. CDR3 bases: TGTGCCAGCACGAAAGAGTACACCGGGGAGCTGTTTTTT. Protein sequence: CASTKEYTGELFF.

This CDR3 reads CASYRVVETQYF. The CDR3 nucleotides are TGCGCCAGCTACAGGGTGGTAGAGACCCAGTACTTC. This chain connects TRBV5-1 to TRBJ2-5; TRBD1 is a possible D gene (6 bases). CDR3 length: 12 residues. V was pared by 7 bases and J by 4 bases, with 11 bases between. The V gene's germline CDR1 is SGHRS and CDR2 YFSETQ. Based on the CDR3 plus reference TRBV5-1 and TRBJ2-5, the full variable domain is KAGVTQTPRYLIKTRGQQVTLSCSPISGHRSVSWYQQTPGQGLQFLFEYFSETQRNKGNFPGRFSGRQFSNSRSEMNVSTLELGDSALYLCASYRVVETQYFGPGTRLLVL.

V usage is TRBV29-1 and J usage is TRBJ2-5; TRBD2 matches at 14 bases. Germline trimming cut 5 bases from V and 4 bases from J; bases unmatched to any gene: 3. The CDR3 has 14 residues. Germline V CDR1 and CDR2: SQVTM, ANQGSEA. The CDR3 DNA follows: TGCAGCGTTACCGGGACTAGCGGGAGAGAGACCCAGTACTTC. Its translation is CSVTGTSGRETQYF.

This clone came up a few times. The genes are TRBV5-1 and TRBJ1-1; a possible D gene is TRBD1 (5 bases). With 4 bases removed from V and 0 bases from J, the gap between germline ends came to 10 bases. The germline CDR1 and CDR2 sequences are SGHRS and YFSETQ. There are 14 residues in the CDR3. DNA of the CDR3: TGCGCCAGCAGCCGGGGGGACCTGAACACTGAAGCTTTCTTT. It encodes CASSRGDLNTEAFF.

This chain connects TRBV10-1 to TRBJ1-5; D call uncertain. V shed 3 bases and J shed 4 bases, with 7 bases lying between them. Germline CDR1 WNHNN, CDR2 SYGVQD (reference sequence). This CDR3 contains 13 residues. The CDR3 nucleotides are TGCGCCAGCAGTGACACCTTGAATCAGCCCCAGCATTTT. Translating gives CASSDTLNQPQHF.

The rearrangement uses TRBV15 and TRBJ1-4, with 8 bases lining up with TRBD1. Germline-derived CDR1 and CDR2 are LNHNV and YYDKDF (reference sequence). With 3 bases clipped from V and 0 bases from J, the junction kept 12 bases outside the gene matches. The CDR3 is made up of 19 amino acids. The CDR3 sequence is CATSRGVGRQGSTNEKLFF. The CDR3 DNA follows: TGTGCCACCAGCAGGGGGGTTGGTAGACAGGGGTCAACTAATGAAAAACTGTTTTTT.

In its sample, this clone was seen once. This chain connects TRBV4-1 to TRBJ2-7; D not certain. Looked up from germline, CDR1 is MGHRA and CDR2 is YSYEKL. V was cut by 0 bases and J by 0 bases, with 12 bases left in between. The CDR3 length is 16 residues. In nucleotides, the CDR3 is TGCGCCAGCAGCCAAGAGTTGGCGGTTTACTCCTACGAGCAGTACTTC. Its translation is CASSQELAVYSYEQYF.

The chain employs TRBV5-1 and TRBJ2-7, with D unresolved. Trimming pared 1 base from V and 3 bases from J, leaving 11 bases between. The CDR3 has 14 amino acids. Germline loops: CDR1 SGHRS, CDR2 YFSETQ. The CDR3 here is CASSLSHTNYEQYF. The CDR3 DNA is TGCGCCAGCAGCTTGAGTCACACTAACTACGAGCAGTACTTC.

Ten or more counts support this clone. V is TRBV28 and J is TRBJ2-2; 12 bases align to TRBD2. Losses at the gene ends were 6 bases for V and 5 bases for J; bases not matched to a gene: 7. Germline-derived CDR1 and CDR2 are MDHEN and SYDVKM. The CDR3 extends over 16 amino acids. The CDR3 here is CASSTLAGGPTGELFF. The CDR3 region has the DNA TGTGCCAGCAGCACGCTAGCGGGAGGGCCAACCGGGGAGCTGTTTTTT.

This clone has a single count. The J gene is TRBJ2-5, the V gene TRBV7-9; TRBD2 is a possible D gene (5 bases). The V and J ends lost 5 bases and 5 bases respectively, with 12 bases between them. CDR3 size: 13 residues. Germline loops: CDR1 SEHNR, CDR2 FQNEAQ (reference sequence). CDR3 nucleotides: TGTGCCAGCAGCCAGGACCGAGGGGAGACCCAGTACTTC. The encoded protein is CASSQDRGETQYF.

Regarding this clone: The same CDR3 can be traced to other DNA sequences in this sample. The V call is TRBV6-6, the J call TRBJ2-5; no firm D call. V was pared by 5 bases and J by 5 bases, with 9 bases between. The CDR3 has 12 amino acids. In germline, CDR1 is MNHNY, CDR2 SVGAGI (reference sequence). The CDR3 region is CASSPRRETQYF. CDR3 bases: TGTGCCAGCAGTCCCCGTAGGGAGACCCAGTACTTC.

The V call is TRBV27, the J call TRBJ2-3; no firm D call. The CDR3 sequence is 15 residues long. V was pared by 8 bases and J by 7 bases, with 22 bases between. Germline-derived CDR1 and CDR2 are MNHEY and SMNVEV (reference sequence). CDR3 protein: CASAIRAGPVHTQYF. In nucleotides, the CDR3 is TGTGCCAGCGCTATTCGGGCAGGTCCCGTCCATACGCAGTATTTT.